The entry below gives a single T cell receptor beta chain sequence along with its context. The target antigen is unknown. This entry is derived from a study of vaccination effects on CD4 cells after COVID-19. Looking at the study overall: Each participant received a vaccine that was either BNT162b2 or mRNA-1273, given as two doses. Overall study results and limits: Marked clonal contraction of both clone types appeared late after vaccination.

CDR1 SGHKS and CDR2 YYEKEE come from the germline V gene (reference sequence). V was cut by 1 base and J by 0 bases, with 5 bases left in between. CDR3 length: 13 amino acids. The assay was immunoSEQ multiplex PCR, and TCRdb's table has in-frame clones only and misses some. This table has around 45,000 clones, around 78% appearing once. CD4+ T cells specific for antigen were expanded with viral peptide pools by the ViraFEST assay before sequencing. The authors isolated CD4+ T cells after around 9 days of culture. The study found no prior SARS-CoV-2 infection in the vaccine recipients, who tested negative for nucleocapsid antibodies. Every well housed 2.1 million or so PBMC, which grew in culture alongside 10 IU/ml IL-2 and 10 ug/ml peptides.

The V call is TRBV5-5, the J call TRBJ2-7; D not certain. Source: CD4+ T cells from PBMCs cultured with SARS-CoV-2 spike peptides, taken before COVID-19 vaccination. The TCR was taken from a human donor who received a COVID-19 vaccine. The CDR3 sequence: CASSLQVSYEQYV. The CDR3 DNA reads TGTGCCAGCAGCTTGCAAGTCTCCTACGAGCAGTACGTC.